This T cell receptor beta chain was captured in a study of PD-1 blockade in classical Hodgkin lymphoma. Sequencing was performed with immunoSEQ multiplex PCR; in TCRdb, only in-frame clones are kept and a portion is missing. The sample lists tens of thousands of clones, around 89% occurring once. Germline assignment: CDR1 SEHNR and CDR2 FQNEAQ (reference sequence). The CDR3 extends over 13 amino acids. V was pared by 2 bases and J by 7 bases, with 2 bases of the junction left unmatched. Study results and caveats: Exclusion was the outcome for patients who began nivolumab under 1 year after ASCT. Healthy donors reportedly exceeded newly diagnosed patients in baseline TCR diversity.

Points on this clone: The target antigen is unknown.

Every one of the patients relapsed after autologous stem cell transplantation (brentuximab vedotin exposure was variable). The specimen comprised peripheral blood mononuclear cells (PBMCs), sampled at baseline. The chain has TRBV7-9 and TRBJ2-4, with 7 bases aligning to TRBD1. This receptor was identified in a human donor with classical Hodgkin lymphoma. Here the CDR3 DNA reads TGTGCCAGCAGCTTACGAGGGGGCAACATTCAGTACTTC. This sequence encodes CASSLRGGNIQYF.